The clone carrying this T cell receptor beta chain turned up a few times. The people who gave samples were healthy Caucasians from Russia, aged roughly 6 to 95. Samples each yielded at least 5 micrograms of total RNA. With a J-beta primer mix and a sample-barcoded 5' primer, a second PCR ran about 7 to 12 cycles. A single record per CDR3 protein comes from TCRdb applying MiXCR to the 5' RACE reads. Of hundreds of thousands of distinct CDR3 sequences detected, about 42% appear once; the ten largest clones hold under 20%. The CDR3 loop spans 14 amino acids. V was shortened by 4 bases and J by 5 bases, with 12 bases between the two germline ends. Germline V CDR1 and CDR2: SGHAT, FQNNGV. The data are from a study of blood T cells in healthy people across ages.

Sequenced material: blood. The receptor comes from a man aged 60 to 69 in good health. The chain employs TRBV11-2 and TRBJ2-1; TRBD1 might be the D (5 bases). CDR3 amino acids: CASSSPTENNEQFF. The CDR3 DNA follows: TGTGCCAGCAGCTCCCCGACAGAAAACAATGAGCAGTTCTTC.